Listed below are T cell receptor beta chains from one sample, sequenced in a study of blood T cell repertoires in COVID-19. Using immunoSEQ multiplex PCR, the repertoire was profiled, and TCRdb retains in-frame clones only, with some absent. The sample yields around 320,000 clones, roughly 91% seen once. Sequencing used PBMCs or T cells enriched from blood (not recorded which). The receptors come from a woman in her 50s who had been exposed to COVID-19. Each CDR3 is given with its conserved first and last residue. D genes are given only for firm matches. Clone size appears in some rows only: once, few, many, or a class for an expanded clone.

D: TRBD1
size: NA
V: TRBV19
J: TRBJ1-5
CDR3: CATTDRVLDQPQHF
DNA: TGTGCCACCACCGACAGGGTCCTCGATCAGCCCCAGCATTTT

D: TRBD1
size: NA
V: TRBV27
J: TRBJ2-7
CDR3: CASSLRQGDYEQYF
DNA: TGTGCCAGCAGCCTAAGACAGGGCGACTACGAGCAGTACTTC

D: TRBD1
size: NA
V: TRBV7-2
J: TRBJ1-1
CDR3: CASSFSLGGTGEAFF
DNA: TGTGCCAGCAGCTTCTCTTTAGGGGGGACAGGGGAAGCTTTCTTT

D: NA
size: once
V: TRBV10-3
J: TRBJ2-7
CDR3: CAISARGLYEQYF
DNA: TGTGCCATCAGCGCCAGGGGCCTCTACGAGCAGTACTTC

D: TRBD2
size: NA
V: TRBV19
J: TRBJ2-7
CDR3: CASAIGGGQSYEQYF
DNA: TGTGCCAGTGCAATCGGGGGGGGCCAGTCCTACGAGCAGTACTTC

D: NA
size: NA
V: TRBV21-1
J: TRBJ1-1
CDR3: CASSKARAVEAFF
DNA: TGTGCCAGCAGCAAAGCCCGAGCGGTCGAAGCTTTCTTT

D: TRBD2
size: NA
V: TRBV19
J: TRBJ2-1
CDR3: CASSGGGAYNEQFF
DNA: TGTGCCAGTTCGGGCGGGGGGGCCTACAATGAGCAGTTCTTC

D: TRBD1
size: NA
V: TRBV28
J: TRBJ1-6
CDR3: CASSNQGTAGSPLHF
DNA: TGTGCCAGCAGTAACCAGGGGACAGCGGGTTCACCCCTCCACTTT

D: TRBD1
size: NA
V: TRBV30
J: TRBJ1-5
CDR3: CAWSTGTASNQPQHF
DNA: TGTGCCTGGAGTACCGGGACAGCTAGCAATCAGCCCCAGCATTTT

D: NA
size: once
V: TRBV19
J: TRBJ1-4
CDR3: CATKAGAAYEKLFF
DNA: TGTGCCACCAAGGCGGGGGCGGCGTATGAAAAACTGTTTTTT

D: NA
size: NA
V: TRBV5-8
J: TRBJ1-6
CDR3: CASSRSHDNSPLHF
DNA: TGTGCCAGCAGCCGGTCGCACGACAACTCACCCCTCCACTTT

D: TRBD1
size: NA
V: TRBV5-6
J: TRBJ1-2
CDR3: CASSWGTGTGGGYTF
DNA: TGTGCCAGCAGCTGGGGCACCGGGACAGGGGGTGGCTACACCTTC

D: TRBD1
size: NA
V: TRBV29-1
J: TRBJ2-2
CDR3: CSVVGQGTGELFF
DNA: TGCAGCGTTGTGGGACAGGGGACCGGGGAGCTGTTTTTT

D: TRBD1
size: NA
V: TRBV9
J: TRBJ2-6
CDR3: CASSVVRDREISGANVLTF
DNA: TGTGCCAGCAGCGTAGTTCGGGACAGGGAAATCTCTGGGGCCAACGTCCTGACTTTC